These T cell receptor beta chains were read from a single sample in a study of cytomegalovirus exposure and HLA in healthy donors. The data were produced by immunoSEQ multiplex PCR, yet TCRdb's version contains in-frame clones alone and is incomplete. The table has approximately 98,000 clones, about 74% seen once; the top ten hold under 2%. The source material was PBMCs. The receptor set was obtained from a male donor in good health and CMV-seronegative. Both conserved end residues are part of each CDR3. A D gene is named only where the DNA matches it firmly. Only some rows state a clone size, as once, few, many or a class for expanded clones.

>NA|TRBV9|TRBJ1-2|once
CASSRSYGYTF
TGTGCCAGCAGCCGTAGCTATGGCTACACCTTC
>NA|TRBV5-1|TRBJ1-2|NA
CASSLDWEAWTGYTF
TGCGCCAGCAGCTTGGACTGGGAGGCATGGACTGGCTACACCTTC
>TRBD2|TRBV2|TRBJ2-7|NA
CASSGEGLAGEYEQYF
TGTGCCAGCAGTGGAGAGGGTCTAGCGGGAGAGTACGAGCAGTACTTC
>TRBD2|TRBV4-1|TRBJ2-7|NA
CASSQEGAGLAGEQYF
TGCGCCAGCAGCCAAGAAGGAGCGGGACTAGCGGGAGAGCAGTACTTC
>TRBD1|TRBV28|TRBJ1-2|NA
CASSLWSRGQGNYGYTF
TGTGCCAGCAGTTTATGGTCCCGGGGACAGGGAAACTATGGCTACACCTTC
>TRBD1|TRBV6-5|TRBJ1-1|NA
CASAWDRKNTEAFF
TGTGCCAGCGCCTGGGACAGGAAGAACACTGAAGCTTTCTTT
>TRBD2|TRBV4-3|TRBJ2-3|NA
CASSQWLAENTDTQYF
TGCGCCAGCAGCCAATGGCTAGCGGAAAACACAGATACGCAGTATTTT
>TRBD2|TRBV27|TRBJ2-1|NA
CASSPGAGGREQFF
TGTGCCAGCAGTCCTGGAGCGGGAGGGCGAGAGCAGTTCTTC
>NA|TRBV28|TRBJ2-1|NA
CASSLLGSNEQFF
TGTGCCAGCAGTTTACTGGGGAGCAATGAGCAGTTCTTC
>TRBD1|TRBV19|TRBJ1-1|NA
CASSRDRGLTEAFF
TGTGCCAGTAGTCGGGACAGGGGTCTCACTGAAGCTTTCTTT
>NA|TRBV29-1|TRBJ2-1|many
CSVGSTVPNEQFF
TGCAGCGTTGGATCCACTGTTCCCAATGAGCAGTTCTTC
>TRBD1|TRBV6-1|TRBJ2-4|NA
CASSESGTGVYIQYF
TGTGCCAGCAGTGAATCCGGGACAGGTGTTTACATTCAGTACTTC
>NA|TRBV19|TRBJ1-5|NA
CASSITSEGQPQHF
TGTGCCAGTAGTATAACGTCGGAGGGGCAGCCCCAGCATTTT
>TRBD2|TRBV10-2|TRBJ2-7|few
CASRQIGLAGVGEQYF
TGCGCCAGCCGCCAGATCGGGTTAGCGGGAGTGGGCGAGCAGTACTTC
>NA|TRBV28|TRBJ2-5|few
CASESQGQIRGTQYF
TGTGCCAGTGAGAGTCAGGGCCAGATTCGAGGGACCCAGTACTTC
>TRBD2|TRBV5-1|TRBJ2-1|NA
CASSLTSGSNEQFF
TGCGCCAGCAGCTTGACTAGCGGGAGCAATGAGCAGTTCTTC
>TRBD1|TRBV27|TRBJ1-5|NA
CASSPQQGLNVQPQHF
TGTGCCAGCAGTCCCCAACAGGGGCTGAACGTTCAGCCCCAGCATTTT
>NA|TRBV5-6|TRBJ2-7|NA
CASSLDGPVTVYEQYF
TGTGCCAGCAGCTTGGATGGGCCAGTCACTGTCTACGAGCAGTACTTC
>NA|TRBV7-2|TRBJ2-5|NA
CASSLVSGQQETQYF
TGTGCCAGCAGCTTAGTTAGCGGCCAACAGGAGACCCAGTACTTC
>NA|TRBV27|TRBJ2-3|NA
CASSLLPVTDTQYF
TGTGCCAGCAGTTTATTGCCAGTCACCGATACGCAGTATTTT
>NA|TRBV10-3|TRBJ2-1|NA
CATVPGTEKDEQFF
TGTGCCACAGTGCCCGGGACTGAGAAAGATGAGCAGTTCTTC
>NA|TRBV28|TRBJ2-5|NA
CASSSRETQYF
TGTGCCAGCAGTTCGCGGGAGACCCAGTACTTC
>NA|TRBV30|TRBJ2-1|NA
CAWSMEEGEQFF
TGTGCCTGGAGCATGGAGGAGGGTGAGCAGTTCTTC
>TRBD2|TRBV15|TRBJ2-7|NA
CATSRRTSGYEQYF
TGTGCCACCAGCAGAAGGACTAGCGGCTACGAGCAGTACTTC
>NA|TRBV2|TRBJ1-2|NA
CASSGPGNSGVNYGYTF
TGTGCCAGCAGTGGGCCCGGGAATTCAGGAGTTAACTATGGCTACACCTTC
>NA|TRBV4-2|TRBJ2-7|NA
CASSQEWEPYEQYF
TGTGCCAGCAGCCAAGAGTGGGAGCCGTACGAGCAGTACTTC
>NA|TRBV2|TRBJ1-5|NA
CASSEAARGRAFDQPQHF
TGTGCCAGCAGTGAAGCAGCGCGGGGCAGGGCGTTTGACCAGCCCCAGCATTTT
>NA|TRBV30|TRBJ2-3|NA
CAWSYPETEGYPFTDTQYF
TGTGCCTGGAGCTACCCCGAGACTGAAGGTTACCCTTTCACAGATACGCAGTATTTT
>NA|TRBV28|TRBJ2-7|NA
CASSLFIRRDDLYEQYF
TGTGCCAGCAGTTTATTTATTAGGCGGGACGACCTCTACGAGCAGTACTTC
>NA|TRBV6-5|TRBJ1-1|few
CASSTAWDITEAFF
TGTGCCAGCAGCACCGCCTGGGACATCACTGAAGCTTTCTTT
>TRBD2|TRBV7-8|TRBJ2-5|NA
CASSLGRLAGGIQETQYF
TGTGCCAGCAGCTTAGGCCGGCTAGCGGGAGGCATCCAAGAGACCCAGTACTTC
>NA|TRBV25-1|TRBJ1-2|NA
CASSGPTGGVYGYTF
TGTGCCAGCAGTGGCCCCACGGGGGGCGTCTATGGCTACACCTTC
>TRBD2|TRBV28|TRBJ2-5|NA
CASPPRLAGGAETQYF
TGTGCCAGCCCCCCCCGACTAGCGGGAGGGGCCGAGACCCAGTACTTC
>TRBD1|TRBV7-2|TRBJ1-4|NA
CASSPGTGRNEKLFF
TGTGCCAGCAGCCCAGGGACAGGACGTAATGAAAAACTGTTTTTT
>TRBD1|TRBV7-9|TRBJ1-1|NA
CASSLDRVTEAFF
TGTGCCAGCAGCTTGGACAGGGTCACTGAAGCTTTCTTT
>TRBD1|TRBV2|TRBJ2-3|NA
CASSDQGAPQYF
TGTGCCAGCAGTGATCAGGGGGCCCCGCAGTATTTT
>TRBD1|TRBV27|TRBJ2-7|NA
CASSAYRGQGYEQYF
TGTGCCAGCAGTGCATACCGGGGACAGGGCTACGAGCAGTACTTC
>TRBD1|TRBV9|TRBJ1-1|few
CASSVDRDTEAFF
TGTGCCAGCAGCGTTGACAGGGACACTGAAGCTTTCTTT
>NA|TRBV4-3|TRBJ2-7|NA
CASSQETGYHEQYF
TGCGCCAGCAGCCAAGAGACGGGGTACCACGAGCAGTACTTC
>NA|TRBV4-3|TRBJ2-3|NA
CASSQGLAGRPQYF
TGCGCCAGCAGCCAAGGTCTGGCAGGGAGGCCGCAGTATTTT
>TRBD1|TRBV27|TRBJ2-7|few
CASSLSISTGAYSYEQYF
TGTGCCAGCAGTTTGTCGATCTCGACAGGGGCTTACTCCTACGAGCAGTACTTC
>TRBD1|TRBV4-3|TRBJ2-7|NA
CASSQAPDRVYEQYF
TGCGCCAGCAGCCAAGCTCCTGACAGGGTTTACGAGCAGTACTTC
>TRBD2|TRBV5-6|TRBJ2-7|NA
CASSFGGEQYF
TGTGCCAGCAGCTTTGGGGGGGAACAGTACTTC
>NA|TRBV28|TRBJ2-3|NA
CASNSLDRASTDTQYF
TGTGCCAGCAACTCACTGGACAGAGCTAGCACAGATACGCAGTATTTT
>TRBD1|TRBV14|TRBJ2-7|NA
CASSNRDRDYEQYF
TGTGCCAGCAGCAACCGGGACAGGGACTACGAGCAGTACTTC
>TRBD1|TRBV6-5|TRBJ2-1|NA
CASSYFTGTGRDEQFF
TGTGCCAGCAGTTACTTTACCGGGACAGGGAGGGATGAGCAGTTCTTC
>NA|TRBV7-7|TRBJ2-2|NA
CASSLRAGSTGELFF
TGTGCCAGCAGTCTAAGGGCGGGAAGCACCGGGGAGCTGTTTTTT
>TRBD2|TRBV11-2|TRBJ2-7|NA
CASSLAAGAIYEQYF
TGTGCCAGCAGCTTAGCAGCGGGAGCTATCTACGAGCAGTACTTC
>NA|TRBV7-8|TRBJ1-1|NA
CASSIPGGQAFF
TGTGCCAGCAGCATCCCTGGCGGGCAGGCTTTCTTT
>TRBD1|TRBV7-3|TRBJ2-7|NA
CASSLYRGSPYEQYF
TGTGCCAGCAGCCTATACAGGGGTTCACCCTACGAGCAGTACTTC
>NA|TRBV4-3|TRBJ2-1|few
CASSQDWGLEGYNEQFF
TGCGCCAGCAGCCAAGATTGGGGGCTGGAAGGCTACAATGAGCAGTTCTTC
>TRBD2|TRBV5-1|TRBJ2-1|NA
CASSLAGGRSWIF
TGCGCCAGCAGCTTGGCGGGAGGGCGCTCGTGGATCTTC